This TCR beta chain derives from a study of cytomegalovirus exposure and HLA in healthy donors. The PCR ran on 60 Vbeta and 13 Jbeta primers. Measured with immunoSEQ multiplex PCR; TCRdb has only the in-frame clones, and not every one. The sample contains over 100,000 clones, around 86% of which appear only once. The TCR was taken from a woman aged 50 to 60 in good health and CMV-seropositive. The material sequenced was PBMCs.

The CDR3 nucleotides read TGTGCCAGCAGTGGGGACTTCACAGATACGCAGTATTTT. Encoded protein: CASSGDFTDTQYF. The chain couples TRBV9 to TRBJ2-3, with D perhaps matching TRBD2 (6 bases). V dropped 5 bases and J dropped 2 bases, with 9 bases sitting between them. The CDR3 has 13 residues. The V gene's germline CDR1 is SGDLS and CDR2 YYNGEE.